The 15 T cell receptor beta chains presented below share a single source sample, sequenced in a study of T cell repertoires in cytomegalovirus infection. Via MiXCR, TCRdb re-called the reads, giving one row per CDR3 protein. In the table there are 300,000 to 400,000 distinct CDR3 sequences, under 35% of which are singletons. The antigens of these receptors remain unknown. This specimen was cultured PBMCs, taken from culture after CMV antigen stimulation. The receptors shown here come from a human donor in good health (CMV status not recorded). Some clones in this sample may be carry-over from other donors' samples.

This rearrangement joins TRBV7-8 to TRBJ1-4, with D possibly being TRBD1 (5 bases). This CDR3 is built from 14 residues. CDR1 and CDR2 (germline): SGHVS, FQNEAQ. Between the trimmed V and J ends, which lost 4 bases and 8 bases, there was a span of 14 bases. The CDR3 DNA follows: TGTGCCAGCAGCTGGAGGGGTTCTAGCGAAAAACTGTTTTTT. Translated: CASSWRGSSEKLFF.

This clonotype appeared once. The CDR3 is CASSPLPVDQPQHF. As DNA, the CDR3 is TGTGCCAGCTCACCACTCCCGGTGGATCAGCCCCAGCATTTT. The genes are TRBV18 and TRBJ1-5; D ambiguous. V was clipped by 1 base and J by 5 bases, with 9 bases between them. Germline CDR1 is KGHSH and CDR2 is LQKENI. The CDR3 consists of 14 residues.

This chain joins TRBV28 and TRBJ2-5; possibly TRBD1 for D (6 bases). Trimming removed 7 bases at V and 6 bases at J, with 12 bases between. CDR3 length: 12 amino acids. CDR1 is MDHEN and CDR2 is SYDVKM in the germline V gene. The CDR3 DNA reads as TGTGCCAGCACCATACAGGGCCAGACCCAGTACTTC. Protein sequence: CASTIQGQTQYF.

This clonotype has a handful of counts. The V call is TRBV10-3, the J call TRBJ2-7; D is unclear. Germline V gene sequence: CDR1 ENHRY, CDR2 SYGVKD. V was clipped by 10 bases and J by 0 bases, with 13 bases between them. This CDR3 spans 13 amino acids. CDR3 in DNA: TGTGCCACCTTGGGCCAGGCCTCCTACGAGCAGTACTTC. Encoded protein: CATLGQASYEQYF.

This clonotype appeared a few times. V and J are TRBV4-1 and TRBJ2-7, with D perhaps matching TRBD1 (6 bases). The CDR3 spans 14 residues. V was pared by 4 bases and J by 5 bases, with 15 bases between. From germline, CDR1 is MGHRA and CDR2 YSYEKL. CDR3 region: CASSLGTPGDEQYF. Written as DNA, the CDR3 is TGCGCCAGCAGCCTCGGGACCCCAGGGGACGAGCAGTACTTC.

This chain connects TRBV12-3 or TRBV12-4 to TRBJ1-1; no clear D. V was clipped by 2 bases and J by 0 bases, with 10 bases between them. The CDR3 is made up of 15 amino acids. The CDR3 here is CASSLPAGVNTEAFF. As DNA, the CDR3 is TGTGCCAGCAGTTTACCCGCGGGAGTGAACACTGAAGCTTTCTTT.

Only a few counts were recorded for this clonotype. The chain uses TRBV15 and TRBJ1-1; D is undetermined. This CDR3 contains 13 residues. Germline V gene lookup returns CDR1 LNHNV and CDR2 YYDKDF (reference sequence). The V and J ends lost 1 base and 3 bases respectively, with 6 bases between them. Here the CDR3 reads CATSRGVHTEAFF. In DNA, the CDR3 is TGTGCCACCAGCAGAGGCGTCCACACTGAAGCTTTCTTT.

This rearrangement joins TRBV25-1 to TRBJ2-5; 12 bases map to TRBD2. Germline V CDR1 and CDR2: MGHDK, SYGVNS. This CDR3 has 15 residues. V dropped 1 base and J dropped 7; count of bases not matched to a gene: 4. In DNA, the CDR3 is TGTGCCAGCAGTGAATCAGTACTAGCGGGAGGGACCCAGTACTTC. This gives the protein CASSESVLAGGTQYF. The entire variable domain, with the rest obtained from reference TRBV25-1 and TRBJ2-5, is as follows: EADIYQTPRYLVIGTGKKITLECSQTMGHDKMYWYQQDPGMELHLIHYSYGVNSTEKGDLSSESTVSRIRTEHFPLTLESARPSHTSQYLCASSESVLAGGTQYFGPGTRLLVL.

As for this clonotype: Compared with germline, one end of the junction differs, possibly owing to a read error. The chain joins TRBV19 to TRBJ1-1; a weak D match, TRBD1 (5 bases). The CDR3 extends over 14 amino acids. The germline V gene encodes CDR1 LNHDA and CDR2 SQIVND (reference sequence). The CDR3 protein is CASSISQGMSEAYF. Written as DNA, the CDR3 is TGTGCCAGTAGTATCAGTCAGGGCATGTCTGAAGCTTACTTT.

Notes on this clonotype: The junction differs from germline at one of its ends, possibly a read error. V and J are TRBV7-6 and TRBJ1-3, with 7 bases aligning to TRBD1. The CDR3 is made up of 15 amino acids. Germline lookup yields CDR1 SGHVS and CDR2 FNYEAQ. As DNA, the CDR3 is TGTGCTAGCAGCCCAGCAACAGGGGTCGGAAACACCATATATTTT. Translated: CASSPATGVGNTIYF.

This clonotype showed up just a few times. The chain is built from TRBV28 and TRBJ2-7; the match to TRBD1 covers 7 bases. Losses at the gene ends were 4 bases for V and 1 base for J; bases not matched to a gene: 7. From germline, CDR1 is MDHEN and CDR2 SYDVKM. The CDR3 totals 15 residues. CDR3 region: CASSYPTGKSYEQYF. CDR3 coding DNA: TGTGCCAGCAGTTACCCGACAGGGAAATCCTACGAGCAGTACTTC.

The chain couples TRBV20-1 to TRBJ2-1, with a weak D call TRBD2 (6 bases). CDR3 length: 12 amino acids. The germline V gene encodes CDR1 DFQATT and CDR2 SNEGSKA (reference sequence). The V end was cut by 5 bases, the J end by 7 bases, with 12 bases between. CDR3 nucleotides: TGCAGTGCTTCTCTAGGGACTAATGAGCAGTTCTTC. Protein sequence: CSASLGTNEQFF.

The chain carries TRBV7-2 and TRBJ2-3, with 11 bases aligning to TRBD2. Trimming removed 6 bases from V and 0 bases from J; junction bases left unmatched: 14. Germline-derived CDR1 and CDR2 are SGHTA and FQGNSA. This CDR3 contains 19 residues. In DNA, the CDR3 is TGTGCCAGCAGATTAAAGGTTCTAGCGGGAGGTGCTAGCACAGATACGCAGTATTTT. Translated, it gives CASRLKVLAGGASTDTQYF.

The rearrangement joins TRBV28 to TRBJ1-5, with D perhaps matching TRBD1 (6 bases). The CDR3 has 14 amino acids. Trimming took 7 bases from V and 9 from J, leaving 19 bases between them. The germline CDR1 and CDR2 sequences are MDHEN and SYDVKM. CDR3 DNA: TGTGCCAGCATTCCGCAGGACAGCCGACGGCCCCAGCATTTT. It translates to CASIPQDSRRPQHF.

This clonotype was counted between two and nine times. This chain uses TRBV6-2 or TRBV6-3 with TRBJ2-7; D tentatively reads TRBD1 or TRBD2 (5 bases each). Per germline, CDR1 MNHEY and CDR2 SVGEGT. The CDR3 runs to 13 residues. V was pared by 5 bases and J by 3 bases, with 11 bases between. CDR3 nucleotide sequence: TGTGCCAGCAGTCAGGGACCTTACTACGAGCAGTACTTC. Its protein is CASSQGPYYEQYF.